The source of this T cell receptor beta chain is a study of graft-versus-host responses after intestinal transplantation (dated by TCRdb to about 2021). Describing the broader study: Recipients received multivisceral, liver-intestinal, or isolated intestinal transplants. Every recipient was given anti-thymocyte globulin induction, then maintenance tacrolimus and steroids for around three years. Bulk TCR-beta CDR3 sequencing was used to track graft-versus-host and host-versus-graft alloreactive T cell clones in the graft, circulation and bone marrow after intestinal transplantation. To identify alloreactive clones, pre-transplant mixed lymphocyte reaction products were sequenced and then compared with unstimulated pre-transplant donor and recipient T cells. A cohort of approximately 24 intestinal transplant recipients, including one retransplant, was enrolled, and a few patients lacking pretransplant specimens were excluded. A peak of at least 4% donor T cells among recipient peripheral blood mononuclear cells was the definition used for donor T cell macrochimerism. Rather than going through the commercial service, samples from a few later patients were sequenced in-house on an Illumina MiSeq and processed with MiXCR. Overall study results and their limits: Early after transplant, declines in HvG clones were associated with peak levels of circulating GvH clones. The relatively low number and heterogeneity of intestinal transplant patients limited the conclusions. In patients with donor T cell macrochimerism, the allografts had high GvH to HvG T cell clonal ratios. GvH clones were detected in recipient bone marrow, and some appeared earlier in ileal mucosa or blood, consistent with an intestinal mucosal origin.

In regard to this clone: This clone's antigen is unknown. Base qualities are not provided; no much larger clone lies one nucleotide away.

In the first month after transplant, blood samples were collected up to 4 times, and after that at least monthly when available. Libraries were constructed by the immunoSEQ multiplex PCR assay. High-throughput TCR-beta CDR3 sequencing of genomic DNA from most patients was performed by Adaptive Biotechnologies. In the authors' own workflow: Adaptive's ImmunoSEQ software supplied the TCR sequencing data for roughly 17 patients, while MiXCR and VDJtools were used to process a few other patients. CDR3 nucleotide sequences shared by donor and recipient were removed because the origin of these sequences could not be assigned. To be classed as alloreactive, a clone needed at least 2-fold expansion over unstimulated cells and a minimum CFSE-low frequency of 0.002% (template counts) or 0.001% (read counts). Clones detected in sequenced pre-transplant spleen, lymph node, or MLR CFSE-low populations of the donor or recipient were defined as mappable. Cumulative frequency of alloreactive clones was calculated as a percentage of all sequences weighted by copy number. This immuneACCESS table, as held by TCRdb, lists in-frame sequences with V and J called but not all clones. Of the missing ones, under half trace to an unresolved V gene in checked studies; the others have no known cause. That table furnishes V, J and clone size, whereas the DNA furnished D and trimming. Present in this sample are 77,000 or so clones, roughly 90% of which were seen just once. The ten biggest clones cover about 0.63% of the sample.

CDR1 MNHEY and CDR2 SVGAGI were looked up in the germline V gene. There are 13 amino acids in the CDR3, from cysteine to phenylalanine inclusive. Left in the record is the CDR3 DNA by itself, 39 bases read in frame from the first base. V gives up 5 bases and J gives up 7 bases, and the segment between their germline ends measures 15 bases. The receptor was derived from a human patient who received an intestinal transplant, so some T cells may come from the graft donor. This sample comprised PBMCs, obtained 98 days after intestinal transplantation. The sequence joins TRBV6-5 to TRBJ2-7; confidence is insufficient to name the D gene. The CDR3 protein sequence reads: CASSERLLGEQYF. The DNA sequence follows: TGTGCCAGCAGTGAAAGGCTCCTCGGAGAGCAGTACTTC.